In its sample, the clone carrying this TCR beta chain was seen once. Germline lookup yields CDR1 MNHEY and CDR2 SVGAGI. V gave up 6 bases and J gave up 8 bases, with 17 bases separating them. The CDR3 is made up of 15 amino acids. This record comes from a study of blood T cell repertoires in COVID-19. Clones were sequenced by immunoSEQ multiplex PCR, and TCRdb holds only the in-frame ones, with some missing. The profile shows 200,000 to 250,000 clones, roughly 80% of them singletons. This chain joins TRBV6-5 and TRBJ1-6; a possible D gene is TRBD1 (5 bases). The sequenced sample consisted of peripheral blood. The origin of this receptor is a woman aged 55-69 years who had recovered from COVID-19. Written as DNA, the CDR3 is TGTGCCAGCAGGACCCGGGGGGTCGGATATTCACCCCTCCACTTT. Its translation: CASRTRGVGYSPLHF.